Below, 24 T cell receptor beta chains from the same sample are listed, as sequenced in a study of blood T cell repertoires in COVID-19. Sequenced by immunoSEQ multiplex PCR; TCRdb stores in-frame clones only, minus some. The profile shows roughly 140,000 clones, 65% to 80% of them singletons. The source material was peripheral blood. The receptors stem from a woman aged 60-75 years with acute or convalescent COVID-19.

V gene TRBV7-7 combines with J gene TRBJ1-3, with D tentatively TRBD1 (6 bases). This CDR3 has 16 amino acids. Trimming pared 3 bases from V and 0 bases from J, leaving 12 bases between. Germline CDR1 reads SSHAT; CDR2 reads FNYEAQ (reference sequence). This chain's CDR3 is CASSFGGPYSGNTIYF. The DNA of the CDR3 is TGTGCCAGCAGCTTTGGGGGCCCCTACTCTGGAAACACCATATATTTT.

This clone has only one observation. This sequence joins TRBV28 and TRBJ1-2; tentative D call: TRBD1 (5 bases). The CDR3 extends over 15 amino acids. Germline V gene data show CDR1 as MDHEN and CDR2 as SYDVKM. Trimming cost V 7 bases and J 0 bases, with 15 bases left between them. The CDR3, as DNA: TGTGCCAGCAAAAAAAACGGGGGTTCTAACTATGGCTACACCTTC. Translating it yields CASKKNGGSNYGYTF.

The V and J genes are TRBV28 and TRBJ1-3, with D perhaps TRBD1 (6 bases). The CDR3 covers 13 residues. V lost 6 bases and J lost 2, with 8 bases in between. Germline V gives CDR1 MDHEN, CDR2 SYDVKM. CDR3 sequence reads: CASRPGAGNTIYF. As DNA, the CDR3 is TGTGCCAGCAGACCAGGGGCTGGAAACACCATATATTTT.

A few counts support this clone. The chain employs TRBV7-2 and TRBJ2-2; no reliable D call. There are 16 residues in the CDR3. The germline CDR1 and CDR2 sequences are SGHTA and FQGNSA. The V end lost 2 bases, the J end lost 7 bases, and 17 bases lay between the germline ends. CDR3 residues: CASSLRVVSVVGELFF. The CDR3 DNA reads TGTGCCAGCAGCTTAAGAGTCGTTAGTGTAGTCGGGGAGCTGTTTTTT.

The J gene is TRBJ1-1, the V gene TRBV6-5, with D possibly matching TRBD1 (5 bases). Germline CDR1 reads MNHEY; CDR2 reads SVGAGI. V gave up 6 bases and J gave up 2 bases, with 10 bases separating them. CDR3 size: 13 residues. The CDR3, as DNA: TGTGCCAGCAGCTATACAGGAAACACTGAAGCTTTCTTT. This codes for CASSYTGNTEAFF.

The chain combines TRBV27 with TRBJ1-5; D may be TRBD1 (6 bases). Germline loops: CDR1 MNHEY, CDR2 SMNVEV (reference sequence). This CDR3 contains 16 residues. The ends were cut back, 1 base at V and 0 bases at J, with 10 bases in the middle. This CDR3 reads CASSLLGGYSNQPQHF. In DNA form, the CDR3 reads TGTGCCAGCAGTTTATTAGGGGGATATAGCAATCAGCCCCAGCATTTT.

Concerning this clone itself: At one end the junction does not follow the germline gene, possibly because of a read error. This sequence joins TRBV7-7 and TRBJ2-5, with 7 bases identical to TRBD2. Germline CDR1 is SSHAT and CDR2 is FNYEAQ (reference sequence). This CDR3 comprises 13 residues. In DNA, the CDR3 is TGTGCTAGCAGTCACCGGGAGGAGGAGACCCAGTACTTC. Encoded protein: CASSHREEETQYF. The full variable domain, with the rest looked up from reference TRBV7-7 and TRBJ2-5, is GAGVSQSPRYKVTKRGQDVTLRCDPISSHATLYWYQQALGQGPEFLTYFNYEAQPDKSGLPSDRFSAERPEGSISTLTIQRTEQRDSAMYRCASSHREEETQYFGPGTRLLVL.

The chain is built from TRBV6-1 and TRBJ1-4, with TRBD1 matching 7 bases. Germline V CDR1 and CDR2: MNHNS, SASEGT. The length of the CDR3 is 15 residues. The V and J ends lost 1 base and 3 bases, in that order; junction bases with no gene match: 2. CDR3 bases: TGTGCCAGCAGTGAAGAGGGACAGCCTAATGAAAAACTGTTTTTT. This gives the protein CASSEEGQPNEKLFF.

This rearrangement joins TRBV6-1 to TRBJ2-3; a weak D match, TRBD2 (5 bases). In germline, CDR1 is MNHNS, CDR2 SASEGT. Deletions cut 2 bases from V and 4 bases from J, with 10 bases between. CDR3 size: 14 residues. CDR3 amino acids: CASSEMTIADTQYF. As DNA, the CDR3 is TGTGCCAGCAGTGAAATGACTATCGCAGATACGCAGTATTTT.

This chain connects TRBV15 to TRBJ1-1, with D tentatively TRBD1 (5 bases). The CDR3 is made up of 15 amino acids. The V end lost 0 bases, the J end lost 1 base, and 9 bases lay between the germline ends. Germline CDR1 and CDR2: LNHNV and YYDKDF (reference sequence). The CDR3 sequence is CATSREAGPNTEAFF. The CDR3 DNA reads TGTGCCACCAGCAGAGAAGCAGGGCCGAACACTGAAGCTTTCTTT.

V and J are TRBV12-3 or TRBV12-4 and TRBJ1-2; D may be TRBD1 (6 bases). Trimming removed 2 bases at V and 8 bases at J, with 9 bases between. This CDR3 spans 12 amino acids. CDR3 nucleotides: TGTGCCAGCAGTTTATGGGGGGGCGGCTACACCTTC. Amino acids: CASSLWGGGYTF.

V gene TRBV24-1 combines with J gene TRBJ2-7; 8 bases are shared with TRBD1. Germline V gene data show CDR1 as KGHDR and CDR2 as SFDVKD. There are 16 residues in the CDR3. J was trimmed by 2 bases and V by 3 bases; bases with no gene match: 8. The CDR3 bases are TGTGCCACCAGTGATACCGGGACAGGACCAGCCTACGAGCAGTACTTC. It encodes CATSDTGTGPAYEQYF.

This sequence joins TRBV10-2 and TRBJ2-7; 13 nucleotides agree with TRBD2. V dropped 2 bases and J dropped 6; count of bases not matched to a gene: 7. Germline V gives CDR1 WSHSY, CDR2 SAAADI. This CDR3 contains 16 residues. CDR3 region: CASSEGPGLAGFEQYF. CDR3 DNA sequence: TGCGCCAGCAGTGAGGGGCCGGGACTAGCGGGATTCGAGCAGTACTTC.

The gene calls are TRBV19 and TRBJ1-3; a weak D match, TRBD1 (5 bases). Germline CDR1 is LNHDA and CDR2 is SQIVND (reference sequence). V was clipped by 6 bases and J by 0 bases, with 12 bases between them. This CDR3 is built from 15 residues. The CDR3 DNA is TGTGCCAGTAGCTGGGGCGGGAGCTCTGGAAACACCATATATTTT. Residues: CASSWGGSSGNTIYF.

The rearrangement links TRBV27 to TRBJ2-2, with D possibly TRBD1 on 6 matching bases. The CDR3 has 14 residues. V was pared by 3 bases and J by 6 bases, with 11 bases between. Germline V gives CDR1 MNHEY, CDR2 SMNVEV (reference sequence). CDR3 in amino acids: CASSFRGGAGELFF. The CDR3 nucleotides are TGTGCCAGCAGTTTCAGAGGGGGAGCCGGGGAGCTGTTTTTT.

The rearrangement links TRBV5-1 to TRBJ1-2; possibly TRBD1 for D (6 bases). CDR1 and CDR2 from the germline V gene are SGHRS and YFSETQ. V lost 4 bases to trimming and J lost 2 bases, with 15 bases between them. This CDR3 is 15 amino acids long. The CDR3 protein is CASSDAGAVNYGYTF. CDR3 bases: TGCGCCAGCAGCGACGCGGGGGCGGTGAACTATGGCTACACCTTC.

This sequence joins TRBV9 and TRBJ2-1; D is unclear. From germline, CDR1 is SGDLS and CDR2 YYNGEE. This CDR3 has 13 amino acids. V was trimmed by 0 bases and J by 4 bases, leaving 5 bases between them. CDR3 amino acids: CASSVALYNEQFF. CDR3 in DNA: TGTGCCAGCAGCGTAGCCTTATACAATGAGCAGTTCTTC.

This clone was seen more than once but under ten times. The chain employs TRBV20-1 and TRBJ1-1; no reliable D call. V lost 7 bases, J lost 4 bases, and 10 bases lay in between. Germline CDR1 reads DFQATT; CDR2 reads SNEGSKA (reference sequence). The CDR3 extends over 11 amino acids. The CDR3 DNA is TGCAGTGTTCGAGTTATCACTGAAGCTTTCTTT. This sequence encodes CSVRVITEAFF.

This chain joins TRBV19 and TRBJ2-7; 15 bases line up with TRBD2. The CDR3 is made up of 20 amino acids. With V trimmed by 5 bases and J by 7 bases, 21 bases remained unmatched. CDR1 and CDR2 (germline): LNHDA, SQIVND (reference sequence). CDR3 in amino acids: CASSWTSGTSGRLSSTEQYF. CDR3 DNA sequence: TGTGCCAGTAGTTGGACTTCCGGGACTAGCGGGAGGTTGAGTAGTACGGAGCAGTACTTC.

This clone was observed a handful of times. The V and J genes are TRBV28 and TRBJ2-6; 7 bases are shared with TRBD2. The V gene end was trimmed by 6 bases and the J gene end by 1 base; junction bases not matched to a gene: 3. Germline CDR1 reads MDHEN; CDR2 reads SYDVKM. This CDR3 region has 15 residues. The CDR3 here is CASRPGGSGANVLTF. In nucleotides, the CDR3 is TGTGCCAGCAGACCCGGGGGGTCTGGGGCCAACGTCCTGACTTTC.

V is TRBV3-1 (or the pseudogene TRBV3-2) and J is TRBJ2-1; 7 nucleotides match TRBD2. CDR3 size: 15 residues. Germline V gene data show CDR1 as LGHDT and CDR2 as YNNKEL (reference sequence). V dropped 4 bases and J dropped 0; count of bases not matched to a gene: 3. The CDR3 DNA sequence: TGTGCCAGCAGCCCCGGGACTAACTCCTACAATGAGCAGTTCTTC. Amino acid sequence: CASSPGTNSYNEQFF.

The CDR3 nucleotides read TGTGCCAGCAGTGGGCAGGGGGCTCTCCACGAGCAGTACTTC. This gives the protein CASSGQGALHEQYF. The chain links TRBV2 to TRBJ2-7; 8 bases map to TRBD1. The CDR3 extends over 14 amino acids. Trimming took 4 bases from V and 5 from J; bases not matched to a gene: 7. Per the germline V gene, CDR1 is SNHLY and CDR2 is FYNNEI. Filled out from reference TRBV2 and TRBJ2-7, the complete variable domain reads EPEVTQTPSHQVTQMGQEVILRCVPISNHLYFYWYRQILGQKVEFLVSFYNNEISEKSEIFDDQFSVERPDGSNFTLKIRSTKLEDSAMYFCASSGQGALHEQYFGPGTRLTVT.

This sequence joins TRBV14 and TRBJ1-1; D ambiguous. With 5 bases removed from V and 4 bases from J, the gap between germline ends came to 8 bases. Germline values: CDR1 SGHDN, CDR2 FVKESK. The CDR3 sequence is 12 residues long. CDR3 region: CASSYGGTEAFF. The CDR3 coding sequence is TGTGCCAGCAGCTACGGCGGCACTGAAGCTTTCTTT.

The chain employs TRBV15 and TRBJ2-1, with 12 bases fitting TRBD2. The CDR3 contains 18 residues. Germline CDR1 reads LNHNV; CDR2 reads YYDKDF (reference sequence). The V and J ends lost 2 bases and 6 bases, in that order; junction bases with no gene match: 11. The CDR3 here is CATSRLGLAGGGFNEQFF. The CDR3 DNA is TGTGCCACCAGCAGATTAGGGCTAGCGGGAGGGGGATTCAATGAGCAGTTCTTC.